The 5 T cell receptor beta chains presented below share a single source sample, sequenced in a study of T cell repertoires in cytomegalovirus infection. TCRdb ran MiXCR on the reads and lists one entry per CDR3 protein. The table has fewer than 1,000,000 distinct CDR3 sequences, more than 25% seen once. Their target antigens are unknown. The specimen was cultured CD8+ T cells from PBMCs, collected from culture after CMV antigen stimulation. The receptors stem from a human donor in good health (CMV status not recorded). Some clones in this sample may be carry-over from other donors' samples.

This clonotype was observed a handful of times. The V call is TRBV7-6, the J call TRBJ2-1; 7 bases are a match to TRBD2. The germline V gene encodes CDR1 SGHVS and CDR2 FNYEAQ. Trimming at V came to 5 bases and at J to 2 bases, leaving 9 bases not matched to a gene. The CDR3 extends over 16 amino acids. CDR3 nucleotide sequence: TGTGCCAGCAGCCTGGATCCGGGGGGAACCTACAATGAGCAGTTCTTC. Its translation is CASSLDPGGTYNEQFF. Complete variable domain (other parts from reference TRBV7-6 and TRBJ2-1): GAGVSQSPRYKVTKRGQDVALRCDPISGHVSLYWYRQALGQGPEFLTYFNYEAQQDKSGLPNDRFSAERPEGSISTLTIQRTEQRDSAMYRCASSLDPGGTYNEQFFGPGTRLTVL.

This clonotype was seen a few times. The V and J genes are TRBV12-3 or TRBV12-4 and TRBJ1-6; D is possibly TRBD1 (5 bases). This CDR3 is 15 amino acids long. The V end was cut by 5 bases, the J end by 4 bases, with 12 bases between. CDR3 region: CASSLPGTYNSPLHF. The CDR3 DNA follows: TGTGCCAGCAGTCTCCCCGGGACTTATAATTCACCCCTCCACTTT.

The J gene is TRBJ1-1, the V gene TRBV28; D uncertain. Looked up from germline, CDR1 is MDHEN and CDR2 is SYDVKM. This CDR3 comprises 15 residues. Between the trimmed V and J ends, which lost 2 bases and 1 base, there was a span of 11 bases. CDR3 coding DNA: TGTGCCAGCAGTTTAAGAGGGCGACGGAACACTGAAGCTTTCTTT. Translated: CASSLRGRRNTEAFF.

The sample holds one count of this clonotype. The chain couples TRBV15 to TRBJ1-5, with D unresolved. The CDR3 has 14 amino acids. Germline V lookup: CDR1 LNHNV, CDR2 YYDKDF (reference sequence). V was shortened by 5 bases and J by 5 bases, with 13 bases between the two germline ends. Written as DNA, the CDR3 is TGTGCCACCAGCGGGTGGTCCAGAGATCAGCCCCAGCATTTT. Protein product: CATSGWSRDQPQHF.

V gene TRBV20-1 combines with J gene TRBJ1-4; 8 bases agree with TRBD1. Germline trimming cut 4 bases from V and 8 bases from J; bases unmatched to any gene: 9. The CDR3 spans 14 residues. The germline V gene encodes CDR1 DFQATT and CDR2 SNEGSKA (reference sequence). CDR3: CSANPQGAGEKLFF. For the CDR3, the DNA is TGCAGTGCTAATCCTCAGGGGGCAGGGGAAAAACTGTTTTTT.